This T cell receptor beta chain was observed in a study of blood T cell repertoires in COVID-19. Sequencing used immunoSEQ multiplex PCR; TCRdb keeps in-frame clones, though not all of them. This table holds approximately 140,000 clones, around 82% found once. The ends lost 2 bases at V and 1 base at J; junction bases unmatched: 14. Germline-derived CDR1 and CDR2 are LNHDA and SQIVND (reference sequence). CDR3 length: 19 residues. The material sequenced was peripheral blood. This clonotype was obtained from a man in his sixties with acute or convalescent COVID-19. The chain is built from TRBV19 and TRBJ2-3; TRBD2 matches at 8 bases. In DNA form, the CDR3 reads TGTGCCAGTAGTATAACCCCTTGGACTAGCCCCTCTCGCACAGATACGCAGTATTTT. Its translation: CASSITPWTSPSRTDTQYF.